Each of the 15 T cell receptor beta chains below was sequenced from the same sample in a study of shared clonotypes between healthy human individuals. The table came from immunoSEQ multiplex PCR; TCRdb's copy has only in-frame clones and leaves some out. In the table there are just under 350,000 clones, less than 75% of which are singletons. Sequencing used memory CD4+ T cells sorted from blood. Subset meaning: CD45RA-negative fraction. The receptors were sampled from a man aged 25 to 45 in good health.

This clone was seen repeatedly, ten times or more. The gene calls are TRBV7-2 and TRBJ1-2, with a possible D match to TRBD1 (6 bases). This CDR3 has 13 residues. Germline CDR1 is SGHTA and CDR2 is FQGNSA. V was shortened by 4 bases and J by 8 bases, with 14 bases between the two germline ends. The CDR3 DNA reads as TGTGCCAGCAGCTCCGACAGGTACCGAGGCTACACCTTC. Translation: CASSSDRYRGYTF.

The sample holds one count of this clone. The V gene is TRBV11-2, the J gene TRBJ2-1; no firm D call. The ends were cut back, 5 bases at V and 5 bases at J, with 13 bases in the middle. The CDR3 runs 14 residues. Germline V gene data show CDR1 as SGHAT and CDR2 as FQNNGV. CDR3 coding DNA: TGTGCCAGCAGCCCACAGCCTGGGGACAATGAGCAGTTCTTC. Translating gives CASSPQPGDNEQFF.

The rearrangement joins TRBV12-5 to TRBJ2-1; 9 bases map to TRBD1. V dropped 5 bases and J dropped 10; count of bases not matched to a gene: 15. Germline V gives CDR1 LGHNT, CDR2 FRNRAP. The CDR3 length is 16 residues. CDR3 coding DNA: TGTGCTAGTGGTCAACGACAGGGGGTGACTAGGCGGGAGCAGTTCTTC. Translating it yields CASGQRQGVTRREQFF.

V gene TRBV19 combines with J gene TRBJ2-1, with 11 bases that match TRBD2. Looked up from germline, CDR1 is LNHDA and CDR2 is SQIVND (reference sequence). This CDR3 comprises 17 residues. Trimming removed 4 bases from V and 6 bases from J; junction bases left unmatched: 11. As DNA, the CDR3 is TGTGCCAGTAGTACCACGTTACTAGCGGGAGTCGTCAATGAGCAGTTCTTC. Encoded protein: CASSTTLLAGVVNEQFF.

This clone was recorded many times. The chain has TRBV5-6 and TRBJ1-4; D remains unclear. The V gene lost 0 bases and the J gene lost 8 bases, with 14 bases spanning the gap. CDR1 and CDR2 (germline): SGHDT, YYEEEE. The CDR3 contains 15 residues. The CDR3 DNA sequence: TGTGCCAGCAGCTTGGGGGTTGTCGGATGGGAAAAACTGTTTTTT. It encodes CASSLGVVGWEKLFF.

The chain couples TRBV29-1 to TRBJ2-3, with a possible D match to TRBD2 (5 bases). This CDR3 has 14 amino acids. The V end lost 7 bases, the J end lost 0 bases, and 14 bases lay between the germline ends. Germline CDR1 is SQVTM and CDR2 is ANQGSEA. CDR3 protein: CSARRDTSTDTQYF. As DNA, the CDR3 is TGCAGCGCCCGCCGGGATACTAGCACAGATACGCAGTATTTT.

J is TRBJ2-3 and V is TRBV28, with 11 positions matching TRBD2. This CDR3 comprises 15 residues. The ends lost 5 bases at V and 1 base at J; junction bases unmatched: 2. Germline V gene sequence: CDR1 MDHEN, CDR2 SYDVKM. The chain's CDR3 is CASSRGLAGTDTQYF. In DNA form, the CDR3 reads TGTGCCAGCAGTCGGGGACTAGCGGGCACAGATACGCAGTATTTT.

The chain employs TRBV9 and TRBJ2-7, with 9 bases identical to TRBD1. This CDR3 contains 14 residues. J lost 5 bases, V lost 3 bases, and 6 bases had no gene match. Germline V lookup: CDR1 SGDLS, CDR2 YYNGEE. CDR3 sequence reads: CASSATGGFHEQYF. DNA of the CDR3: TGTGCCAGCAGCGCTACAGGGGGCTTCCACGAGCAGTACTTC.

The chain has TRBV18 and TRBJ2-3, with D possibly TRBD2 on 5 matching bases. The germline gives CDR1 KGHSH, CDR2 LQKENI. This CDR3 is built from 14 residues. V gave up 6 bases and J gave up 4 bases, with 14 bases separating them. The CDR3 region is CASSRGFTADTQYF. Here the CDR3 DNA reads TGTGCCAGCTCCCGGGGATTTACAGCAGATACGCAGTATTTT.

This clone came up a few times. This sequence joins TRBV11-2 and TRBJ2-3; D call uncertain. This CDR3 is built from 12 residues. V was cut by 5 bases and J by 6 bases, with 9 bases left in between. The V gene's germline CDR1 is SGHAT and CDR2 FQNNGV. The CDR3 nucleotides read TGTGCCAGCAGCATAAGTCCGGATACGCAGTATTTT. Encoded protein: CASSISPDTQYF.

The V call is TRBV29-1, the J call TRBJ1-1, with 9 positions matching TRBD1. V lost 7 bases, J lost 0 bases, and 3 bases stayed unmatched. The CDR3 runs to 13 residues. The V gene's germline CDR1 is SQVTM and CDR2 ANQGSEA. CDR3 sequence reads: CSARDRVNTEAFF. In nucleotides, the CDR3 is TGCAGCGCCCGGGACAGGGTGAACACTGAAGCTTTCTTT.

The CDR3 sequence: CASSLRLAGGEGEQYF. The CDR3 DNA reads TGCGCCAGCAGCCTACGACTAGCGGGAGGAGAGGGCGAGCAGTACTTC. The chain carries TRBV4-1 and TRBJ2-7; 13 bases agree with TRBD2. Germline V gene lookup returns CDR1 MGHRA and CDR2 YSYEKL. The CDR3 covers 16 residues. Trimming cost V 4 bases and J 6 bases; bases outside gene matches: 9.

On this clone itself: The germline gene is not matched at one end of the junction; a read error may be the cause. V gene TRBV5-6 combines with J gene TRBJ2-7; D is ambiguous. The CDR3 extends over 9 amino acids. The germline V gene encodes CDR1 SGHDT and CDR2 YYEEEE. CDR3 residues: CASSFRFLF. The CDR3 DNA sequence: TGTGCCAGCAGCTTTCGGTTTCTCTTC.

The V call is TRBV18, the J call TRBJ2-2; 7 bases line up with TRBD1. Trimming at V came to 3 bases and at J to 4 bases, leaving 14 bases not matched to a gene. Germline loops: CDR1 KGHSH, CDR2 LQKENI. The CDR3 sequence is 18 residues long. For the CDR3, the DNA is TGTGCCAGCTCACCGATTAAGGGGGCCGGGACGACCACCGGGGAGCTGTTTTTT. It specifies CASSPIKGAGTTTGELFF.

There are a few counts of this clone. This chain joins TRBV5-1 and TRBJ1-1; D might be TRBD1 (5 bases). The germline gives CDR1 SGHRS, CDR2 YFSETQ. V was shortened by 5 bases and J by 0 bases, with 14 bases between the two germline ends. The CDR3 is 15 amino acids. CDR3 DNA sequence: TGCGCCAGCAGTCGACAGCCTCTAATGAACACTGAAGCTTTCTTT. It yields the protein CASSRQPLMNTEAFF.